This TCR beta chain was profiled in a study of T cells after yellow fever vaccination. Study as a whole: Preparation of the low-cell-number fractions used SMART-Seq v4 Ultra Low Input.

This clonotype was seen a handful of times. Template-switching 5'RACE yielded the TCR cDNA; a universal primer site and UMIs were added in the process. MiXCR, run by TCRdb on the 5' RACE reads, gives a single entry per CDR3 protein. The sample contains some 260,000 distinct CDR3 sequences, about 5.2% of which appear only once. The germline CDR1 and CDR2 sequences are KGHSH and LQKENI. V trimming: 3 bases; J trimming: 3 bases; junction bases outside the gene matches: 2. The CDR3 totals 14 residues. The clonotype comes from a man younger than 35 who received the YFV17D yellow fever vaccine. The material sequenced was CD4+ T cells sorted from PBMCs, taken on the day of the yellow fever booster vaccination. The chain has TRBV18 and TRBJ1-2; the match to TRBD1 covers 9 bases. The CDR3 DNA follows: TGTGCCAGCTCACCTAGGACAGGGGACTATGGCTACACCTTC. This sequence encodes CASSPRTGDYGYTF.